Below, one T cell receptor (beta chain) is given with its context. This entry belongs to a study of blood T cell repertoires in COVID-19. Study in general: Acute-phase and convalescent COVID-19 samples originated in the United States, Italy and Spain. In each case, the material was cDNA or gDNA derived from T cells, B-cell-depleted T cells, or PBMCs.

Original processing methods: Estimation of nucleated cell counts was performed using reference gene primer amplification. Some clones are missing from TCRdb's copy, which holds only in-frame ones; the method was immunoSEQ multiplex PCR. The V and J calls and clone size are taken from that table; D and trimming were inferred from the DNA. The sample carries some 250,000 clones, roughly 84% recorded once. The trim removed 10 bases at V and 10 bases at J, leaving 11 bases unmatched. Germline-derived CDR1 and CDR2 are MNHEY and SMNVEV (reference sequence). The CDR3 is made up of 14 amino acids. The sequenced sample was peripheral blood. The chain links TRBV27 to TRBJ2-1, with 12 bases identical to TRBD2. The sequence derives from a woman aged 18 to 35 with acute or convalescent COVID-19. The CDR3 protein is CATILAGGIGEQFF. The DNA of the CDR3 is TGTGCCACGATTCTAGCGGGAGGGATAGGGGAGCAGTTCTTC.